The T cell receptor (beta chain) under discussion was sequenced for a study of identical twins. Study-wide results and limits: Excess twin sharing in beta out-of-frame sequences was weaker. Among out-of-frame alpha sequences shared by twins, low generation probability occurred in excess. The study based its conclusions on cross-sectional statistical analysis and did not follow the same donors.

A remark on this clonotype: Its target is not known.

Trimming removed 6 bases at V and 3 bases at J, with 15 bases between. Germline loops: CDR1 MNHNS, CDR2 SASEGT. The CDR3 totals 14 residues. Among all donors, each was a healthy Caucasian. From the 5' RACE reads, TCRdb called clonotypes with MiXCR, one entry per CDR3 protein. The data show under 900,000 distinct CDR3 sequences, with 9% to 15% seen just once and around 1.5% held by the top ten. The same sample was also studied in work on yellow fever vaccine responses in identical twins.

The source of this sequence is a woman aged 18 to 35 in good health. The chain uses TRBV6-1 and TRBJ2-7, with D perhaps being TRBD1 or TRBD2 (7 bases each). The sequencing sample was made of PBMCs. CDR3 loop: CASRRQGGDYEQYF. DNA for the CDR3: TGTGCCAGCAGGAGACAGGGAGGGGACTACGAGCAGTACTTC.